The 20 T cell receptor beta chains below all came from one sample that was sequenced in a study of blood T cell repertoires in COVID-19. The protocol was immunoSEQ multiplex PCR, while the TCRdb copy is restricted to in-frame clones and leaves out a portion. Among a few hundred thousand clones listed, 65% to 90% were seen once. Input material: peripheral blood. The receptors were sampled from a human donor in a cohort sampled during active COVID-19.

This clone was counted a single time. CDR3 in amino acids: CASSIGTGYGNQPQHF. In DNA form, the CDR3 reads TGTGCCAGTAGTATAGGTACAGGGTATGGCAATCAGCCCCAGCATTTT. This rearrangement joins TRBV19 to TRBJ1-5; D is perhaps TRBD1 (6 bases). Trimming stripped 1 base from V and 2 bases from J, with 12 bases between. CDR1 is LNHDA, CDR2 SQIVND, per germline (reference sequence). There are 16 residues in the CDR3.

The J gene is TRBJ1-2, the V gene TRBV6-2 or TRBV6-3; D is unclear. CDR3 length: 12 amino acids. V was shortened by 2 bases and J by 4 bases, with 5 bases between the two germline ends. Germline V lookup: CDR1 MNHEY, CDR2 SVGEGT. CDR3 protein: CASSYESYGYTF. The DNA for the CDR3 is TGTGCCAGCAGTTACGAGAGCTATGGCTACACCTTC.

This clone was counted only a few times. This chain connects TRBV5-5 to TRBJ1-2; 7 nucleotides line up with TRBD1. The ends lost 4 bases at V and 1 base at J; junction bases unmatched: 19. Per germline, CDR1 SGHKS and CDR2 YYEKEE (reference sequence). CDR3 length: 19 residues. CDR3 DNA: TGTGCCAGCAGCACCCCTCCGGGACAGCACCAACCTCATAACTATGGCTACACCTTC. Residues: CASSTPPGQHQPHNYGYTF.

This clone turned up a few times. This chain connects TRBV5-1 to TRBJ2-1; tentative D call: TRBD2 (6 bases). The CDR3 sequence is 14 residues long. Per the germline V gene, CDR1 is SGHRS and CDR2 is YFSETQ. V lost 0 bases to trimming and J lost 3 bases, with 7 bases between them. The CDR3 protein is CASSLGDFYNEQFF. The CDR3 DNA sequence: TGCGCCAGCAGCTTGGGGGACTTCTACAATGAGCAGTTCTTC. Together with reference TRBV5-1 and TRBJ2-1, the CDR3 gives the full variable domain: KAGVTQTPRYLIKTRGQQVTLSCSPISGHRSVSWYQQTPGQGLQFLFEYFSETQRNKGNFPGRFSGRQFSNSRSEMNVSTLELGDSALYLCASSLGDFYNEQFFGPGTRLTVL.

V gene TRBV5-6 combines with J gene TRBJ2-7, with a tentative D call TRBD2 (6 bases). V was trimmed by 4 bases and J by 2 bases, leaving 13 bases between them. Germline V gene sequence: CDR1 SGHDT, CDR2 YYEEEE. CDR3 length: 14 residues. The chain's CDR3 is CASSPGGRTYEQYF. The CDR3 coding sequence is TGTGCCAGCAGCCCCGGGGGTCGTACCTACGAGCAGTACTTC. Supplemented by reference TRBV5-6 and TRBJ2-7, the full variable domain reads DAGVTQSPTHLIKTRGQQVTLRCSPKSGHDTVSWYQQALGQGPQFIFQYYEEEERQRGNFPDRFSGHQFPNYSSELNVNALLLGDSALYLCASSPGGRTYEQYFGPGTRLTVT.

The rearrangement uses TRBV7-9 and TRBJ2-7; D is unresolved. The CDR3 totals 14 residues. CDR1 and CDR2 from the germline V gene are SEHNR and FQNEAQ (reference sequence). V lost 1 base, J lost 3 bases, and 10 bases lay in between. The CDR3 sequence: CASSLEENSYEQYF. The CDR3 DNA is TGTGCCAGCAGCTTAGAAGAGAATAGCTACGAGCAGTACTTC.

J is TRBJ1-1 and V is TRBV6-5, with D possibly being TRBD1 (6 bases). The CDR3 loop spans 13 amino acids. Trimming took off 6 bases at V and 3 bases at J, with 11 bases between the two ends. CDR1 and CDR2 from the germline V gene are MNHEY and SVGAGI. CDR3 loop: CASRQQGDTEAFF. The CDR3 nucleotides read TGTGCCAGCAGGCAACAGGGTGACACTGAAGCTTTCTTT.

The chain links TRBV7-6 to TRBJ1-5; D might be TRBD1 (5 bases). The V gene's germline CDR1 is SGHVS and CDR2 FNYEAQ. The V gene lost 5 bases and the J gene lost 1 base, with 15 bases spanning the gap. CDR3 length: 16 residues. DNA for the CDR3: TGTGCCAGCAGCCCGGGGCGGGGGAAGAGCAATCAGCCCCAGCATTTT. It specifies CASSPGRGKSNQPQHF.

This clone was detected once. This chain connects TRBV6-1 to TRBJ1-5; D is possibly TRBD1 (5 bases). From germline, CDR1 is MNHNS and CDR2 SASEGT. The CDR3 has 15 residues. V lost 7 bases and J 3 bases, leaving 16 bases between the germline ends. CDR3 sequence (DNA): TGTGCCAGCACTTCGGGTCTAGGGGTCAATCAGCCCCAGCATTTT. Its protein product is CASTSGLGVNQPQHF.

The rearrangement links TRBV27 to TRBJ1-6; TRBD1 aligns across 9 bases. Trimming at V came to 3 bases and at J to 9 bases, leaving 9 bases not matched to a gene. The CDR3 runs to 16 residues. Germline CDR1 MNHEY, CDR2 SMNVEV (reference sequence). The CDR3 spells CASSLGQGFFSSPLHF. In nucleotides, the CDR3 is TGTGCCAGCAGTTTGGGACAGGGCTTTTTTTCTTCACCCCTCCACTTT.

With regard to this clone: Within the sample, other DNA sequences also encode this same CDR3. The chain carries TRBV12-3 or TRBV12-4 and TRBJ1-2; D might be TRBD1 (6 bases). The CDR3 runs to 13 residues. Trimming shortened V by 6 bases and J by 2 bases, and 10 bases separated the two germline ends. The CDR3 DNA reads as TGTGCCAGCAGACCCACAGGGAACTATGGCTACACCTTC. As protein: CASRPTGNYGYTF.

This chain connects TRBV18 to TRBJ2-3, with D possibly matching TRBD1 (6 bases). Germline CDR1 is KGHSH and CDR2 is LQKENI. Between the trimmed V and J ends, which lost 2 bases and 6 bases, there was a span of 21 bases. This CDR3 comprises 17 residues. This CDR3 is CASSPWQGPSVVDTQYF. DNA of the CDR3: TGTGCCAGCTCACCATGGCAGGGGCCTTCTGTAGTGGATACGCAGTATTTT.

The chain is built from TRBV7-9 and TRBJ1-2; TRBD1 is a possible D gene (5 bases). This CDR3 region has 12 residues. Germline assignment: CDR1 SEHNR and CDR2 FQNEAQ (reference sequence). Trimming left V 0 bases short and J 7 bases short, with 6 bases between. CDR3 loop: CASSLAGGGYTF. Here the CDR3 DNA reads TGTGCCAGCAGCTTAGCGGGGGGTGGCTACACCTTC.

The rearrangement links TRBV6-5 to TRBJ1-5; D uncertain. The CDR3 length is 15 residues. Between the trimmed V and J ends, which lost 6 bases and 1 base, there was a span of 13 bases. CDR1 and CDR2 (germline): MNHEY, SVGAGI. The CDR3 protein is CASSAQRLSNQPQHF. Here the CDR3 DNA reads TGTGCCAGCAGCGCCCAAAGACTGAGCAATCAGCCCCAGCATTTT.

The table lists this clone with a few counts. The V and J genes are TRBV28 and TRBJ1-6, with D uncertain. The V gene's germline CDR1 is MDHEN and CDR2 SYDVKM. The CDR3 consists of 13 residues. V was shortened by 3 bases and J by 10 bases, with 10 bases between the two germline ends. As DNA, the CDR3 is TGTGCCAGCAGTTTGTCGGGGAACTCACCCCTCCACTTT. Its translation is CASSLSGNSPLHF.

CDR3 loop: CASSSDSYYNEQFF. CDR3 sequence (DNA): TGTGCCAGCAGTTCGGACAGTTACTACAATGAGCAGTTCTTC. The chain joins TRBV6-5 to TRBJ2-1, with D possibly matching TRBD1 (6 bases). The length of the CDR3 is 14 residues. V dropped 4 bases and J dropped 3 bases, with 10 bases sitting between them. Germline CDR1 reads MNHEY; CDR2 reads SVGAGI.

This chain uses TRBV5-5 with TRBJ2-5; 8 bases line up with TRBD1. V shed 0 bases, J shed 5 bases, and the junction held 0 bases outside the gene matches. This CDR3 contains 13 residues. Germline loops: CDR1 SGHKS, CDR2 YYEKEE (reference sequence). The CDR3 bases are TGTGCCAGCAGCTTGGGGGACAGGGAGACCCAGTACTTC. The encoded protein is CASSLGDRETQYF.

This clone was seen more than once but under ten times. The chain links TRBV5-5 to TRBJ1-1, with TRBD1 matching 7 bases. The CDR3 is made up of 16 amino acids. J was trimmed by 2 bases and V by 7 bases; bases with no gene match: 14. In germline, CDR1 is SGHKS, CDR2 YYEKEE (reference sequence). The CDR3 spells CASVLDRELYNTEAFF. For the CDR3, the DNA is TGTGCCAGCGTACTCGACAGGGAATTATACAACACTGAAGCTTTCTTT.

The genes are TRBV11-3 and TRBJ2-5, with TRBD2 matching over 8 bases. The germline CDR1 and CDR2 sequences are SGHNT and YENEEA. The V gene end was trimmed by 5 bases and the J gene end by 0 bases; junction bases not matched to a gene: 2. CDR3 length equals 14 residues. The CDR3 protein is CASSHGGDQETQYF. The CDR3, as DNA: TGTGCCAGCAGCCACGGGGGGGACCAAGAGACCCAGTACTTC.

The CDR3 reads CATSEVAGGYNEQFF. As DNA, the CDR3 is TGTGCCACCAGTGAGGTAGCGGGGGGGTACAATGAGCAGTTCTTC. The chain employs TRBV24-1 and TRBJ2-1; 11 bases map to TRBD2. Germline V gene data show CDR1 as KGHDR and CDR2 as SFDVKD. This CDR3 region has 15 residues. With V trimmed by 4 bases and J by 4 bases, 2 bases remained unmatched.